Here is one T cell receptor beta chain with its context. Its matching antigen is unknown. This sample is part of a study of shared clonotypes between healthy human individuals. Study outcomes and limitations: The low donor count limited represented genetic and exposure-history diversity. An effect of sequencing depth on clonotype sharing among donors was expected.

V lost 6 bases and J lost 6, with 15 bases in between. This CDR3 is 14 amino acids long. Looked up from germline, CDR1 is MDHEN and CDR2 is SYDVKM. Assay used: immunoSEQ multiplex PCR; TCRdb lists only in-frame clones, some missing. The repertoire includes 470,000 or so clones, more than 75% of them detected once, and around 12% sits in the top ten. This chain joins TRBV28 and TRBJ1-5, with D possibly matching TRBD1 (5 bases). This receptor was taken from a woman in her thirties or forties in good health. Some clones in this sample may be carry-over from other donors' samples. The sequencing input was PBMCs. CDR3: CASSSGGSSQPQHF. The CDR3 nucleotides read TGTGCCAGCAGCTCCGGGGGGTCAAGTCAGCCCCAGCATTTT.